This TCR beta chain was sequenced for a study of T cell changes during pregnancy in multiple sclerosis. Sequenced by immunoSEQ multiplex PCR; TCRdb stores in-frame clones only, minus some. The table has over 50,000 clones, roughly 89% seen once. Sequenced: peripheral blood from another person, used as feeder cells. The receptor's source is a human donor whose cells served as feeder cells for cultures in a pregnancy study.

The CDR3, as DNA: TGTGCCAGCAGTGAGGGGAGGGGCGGCGAGACCCAGTACTTC. It specifies CASSEGRGGETQYF. The chain links TRBV6-1 to TRBJ2-5; 7 bases fit TRBD2. The CDR3 sequence is 14 residues long. V dropped 3 bases and J dropped 5; count of bases not matched to a gene: 6. Germline CDR1 and CDR2: MNHNS and SASEGT.